One and the same sample provided the 9 T cell receptor beta chains below, sequenced in a study of cytomegalovirus exposure and HLA in healthy donors. PCR involved 60 Vbeta and 13 Jbeta primers. Repertoires were generated with immunoSEQ multiplex PCR, while TCRdb's copy carries only in-frame clones and drops some. Of about 160,000 clones in the sample, about 75% were seen once. Sequencing input: PBMCs. These receptors were collected from a woman aged 50 to 60 in good health and CMV-seropositive.

V usage is TRBV29-1 and J usage is TRBJ1-1, with 9 bases matching TRBD1. Germline V gene data show CDR1 as SQVTM and CDR2 as ANQGSEA. Trimming removed 5 bases from V and 11 bases from J; junction bases left unmatched: 9. The CDR3 totals 12 residues. DNA for the CDR3: TGCAGCGTTTCCCGGGACAGGGTTGACGCTTTCTTT. Its protein product is CSVSRDRVDAFF.

This clone came up a few times. The V and J genes are TRBV11-2 and TRBJ2-7, with D perhaps matching TRBD2 (5 bases). Trimming took 5 bases from V and 5 from J, leaving 16 bases between them. CDR1 and CDR2 from the germline V gene are SGHAT and FQNNGV. The CDR3 extends over 14 amino acids. The CDR3 region has the DNA TGTGCCAGCAGCATATGGATTTACGGGGACGAGCAGTACTTC. As protein: CASSIWIYGDEQYF.

The V and J genes are TRBV5-1 and TRBJ1-2; D is ambiguous. Germline V gene sequence: CDR1 SGHRS, CDR2 YFSETQ. V was clipped by 2 bases and J by 6 bases, with 11 bases between them. The CDR3 has 13 residues. For the CDR3, the DNA is TGCGCCAGCAGCTTTGGAGCGATGAATGGCTACACCTTC. Translated: CASSFGAMNGYTF.

The chain links TRBV11-3 to TRBJ2-1; TRBD1 matches 7 bases. The CDR3 has 15 amino acids. V gave up 1 base and J gave up 0 bases; unmatched junction bases: 0. Per the germline V gene, CDR1 is SGHNT and CDR2 is YENEEA. CDR3 residues: CASSLGDSSYNEQFF. DNA for the CDR3: TGTGCCAGCAGCTTAGGGGACAGCTCCTACAATGAGCAGTTCTTC.

Remarks on this clone: The sample contains more than one DNA sequence encoding this CDR3. The chain employs TRBV9 and TRBJ2-5, with a possible D match to TRBD2 (7 bases). Germline CDR1 SGDLS, CDR2 YYNGEE. The CDR3 runs 14 residues. The germline V and J ends were trimmed by 2 bases and 4 bases, with 12 bases remaining between them. This CDR3 is CASSVGGGGETQYF. For the CDR3, the DNA is TGTGCCAGCAGCGTGGGCGGGGGCGGAGAGACCCAGTACTTC. Complete variable domain (other parts from reference TRBV9 and TRBJ2-5): DSGVTQTPKHLITATGQRVTLRCSPRSGDLSVYWYQQSLDQGLQFLIQYYNGEERAKGNILERFSAQQFPDLHSELNLSSLELGDSALYFCASSVGGGGETQYFGPGTRLLVL.

The chain carries TRBV4-1 and TRBJ2-1; D not resolved. Between the trimmed V and J ends, which lost 1 base and 7 bases, there was a span of 11 bases. Germline CDR1 and CDR2: MGHRA and YSYEKL. The CDR3 runs 14 residues. CDR3 region: CASSQGDVENEQFF. The CDR3 bases are TGCGCCAGCAGCCAAGGCGATGTTGAGAATGAGCAGTTCTTC.

The gene calls are TRBV18 and TRBJ1-2; possible D gene TRBD1, 6 bases. V dropped 3 bases and J dropped 4 bases, with 15 bases sitting between them. CDR3 length: 15 residues. Germline V CDR1 and CDR2: KGHSH, LQKENI. CDR3 protein: CASSPEPDSPYGYTF. DNA for the CDR3: TGTGCCAGCTCACCGGAACCGGACAGTCCCTATGGCTACACCTTC.

V is TRBV7-9 and J is TRBJ1-1; D gene unclear. V gave up 5 bases and J gave up 0 bases, with 16 bases separating them. Germline CDR1 reads SEHNR; CDR2 reads FQNEAQ (reference sequence). This CDR3 is built from 16 residues. CDR3 loop: CASSPQGYGMNTEAFF. CDR3 DNA: TGTGCCAGCAGCCCTCAAGGATACGGGATGAACACTGAAGCTTTCTTT.

This clone turned up a few times. A read error likely explains this, since a far larger clone differs by one base. This chain uses TRBV7-6 with TRBJ2-7; 9 bases agree with TRBD2. Germline V lookup: CDR1 SGHVS, CDR2 FNYEAQ. This CDR3 is 14 amino acids long. J lost 8 bases, V lost 5 bases, and 10 bases had no gene match. CDR3 sequence reads: CASSPTSGLVQQYF. The CDR3 DNA reads as TGTGCCAGCAGCCCGACTAGCGGTTTAGTTCAGCAGTACTTC.